What follows describes a single T cell receptor (beta chain). The data were obtained in a study of blood T cell repertoires in COVID-19. At the level of the study: Researchers got acute and convalescent COVID-19 samples from the United States, Italy and Spain.

This CDR3 region has 16 residues. The V segment lost 4 bases and the J segment 8 bases; nucleotides outside the gene matches: 10. The germline CDR1 and CDR2 sequences are SGHRS and YFSETQ. Measured with immunoSEQ multiplex PCR; TCRdb has only the in-frame clones, and not every one. The sample gives about 400,000 clones, roughly 90% of which show up once; roughly 2% is in the top ten. The chain has TRBV5-1 and TRBJ1-6; 9 bases match TRBD1. Material for sequencing was PBMCs or T cells enriched from blood (not recorded which). This TCR was sampled from a woman in her thirties or forties with acute COVID-19. The CDR3 sequence is CASSPGGTGYDSPLHF. The DNA for the CDR3 is TGCGCCAGCAGCCCTGGAGGGACAGGGTACGATTCACCCCTCCACTTT.